Listed below are T cell receptor beta chains from one sample, sequenced in a study of blood T cell repertoires in COVID-19. The table came from immunoSEQ multiplex PCR; TCRdb's copy has only in-frame clones and leaves some out. Here the sample spans approximately 100,000 clones, 82% being singletons. What was sequenced was peripheral blood. These receptor sequences come from a man aged 65 to 85 with acute or convalescent COVID-19. CDR3s include the opening cysteine and the closing phenylalanine or tryptophan. A D gene is named only where the DNA matches it firmly. The listing skips clone size in some rows; elsewhere it reads once, few, many or a size class.

. | TRBD1 | TRBJ2-7 | TRBV10-1 | CASHHRGTMDF | TGCGCCAGCCATCACAGGGGAACGATGGACTTC
. | . | TRBJ2-3 | TRBV15 | CATSRVLPGEGDTQYF | TGTGCCACCAGCAGAGTCCTACCGGGAGAGGGAGATACGCAGTATTTT
. | TRBD2 | TRBJ2-3 | TRBV24-1 | CATSGLVETDTQYF | TGTGCCACCTCGGGACTAGTCGAAACAGATACGCAGTATTTT
. | . | TRBJ2-7 | TRBV6-6 | CASSNYYYEQYF | TGTGCCAGCAGTAACTATTACTACGAGCAGTACTTC
. | . | TRBJ2-1 | TRBV27 | CASSARDLDNEQFF | TGTGCCAGCAGCGCGCGGGACCTCGACAATGAGCAGTTCTTC
. | . | TRBJ2-7 | TRBV6-6 | CASSYSRGEGDLF | TGTGCCAGCAGTTACTCGAGGGGGGAGGGGGACTTGTTC
many | . | TRBJ1-5 | TRBV2 | CASSEGQGIPQHF | TGTGCCAGCAGTGAAGGGCAGGGGATACCCCAGCATTTT
. | TRBD1 | TRBJ2-2 | TRBV7-9 | CASSFGTANTGELFF | TGTGCCAGCAGCTTTGGGACAGCGAACACCGGGGAGCTGTTTTTT
. | . | TRBJ1-5 | TRBV18 | CASSPGRNQPQHF | TGTGCCAGCTCCCCAGGCAGGAATCAGCCCCAGCATTTT
. | . | TRBJ2-1 | TRBV7-2 | CASSFSGAPNGEQFF | TGTGCCAGCAGCTTCAGCGGCGCCCCTAATGGTGAGCAGTTCTTC
. | . | TRBJ2-5 | TRBV11-2 | CASSPKGLVQETQYF | TGTGCCAGCAGCCCCAAGGGGCTAGTCCAAGAGACCCAGTACTTC
. | TRBD2 | TRBJ2-7 | TRBV5-1 | CASSFFSERGQNYEQYF | TGCGCCAGCAGCTTCTTTTCCGAGCGGGGGCAAAACTACGAGCAGTACTTC
once | TRBD1 | TRBJ1-2 | TRBV6-5 | CASRQATGGLYGYTF | TGTGCCAGCAGACAAGCGACAGGGGGCCTCTATGGCTACACCTTC
. | . | TRBJ1-2 | TRBV9 | CASSVDTYGYTF | TGTGCCAGCAGCGTAGATACTTATGGCTACACCTTC
once | TRBD2 | TRBJ2-7 | TRBV5-6 | CASSKRLAGTNPRYF | TGTGCCAGCAGCAAAAGACTAGCGGGGACCAACCCGCGGTACTTC
. | TRBD1 | TRBJ1-6 | TRBV7-3 | CASSLAQRQGNNSPLHF | TGTGCCAGCAGCTTAGCCCAGCGACAGGGGAATAATTCACCCCTCCACTTT
. | TRBD2 | TRBJ2-3 | TRBV28 | CASRRIGTSGGPTDTQYF | TGTGCCAGCAGGAGAATCGGGACTAGCGGAGGGCCCACAGATACGCAGTATTTT
. | TRBD2 | TRBJ2-1 | TRBV7-2 | CASSPSYGLAGHEQFF | TGTGCCAGCAGCCCGAGCTATGGACTAGCGGGCCATGAGCAGTTCTTC
few | TRBD1 | TRBJ1-1 | TRBV10-1 | CASSAGGNTEAFF | TGCGCCAGCAGTGCAGGGGGGAACACTGAAGCTTTCTTT
. | . | TRBJ2-2 | TRBV19 | CASSPNLAGASGELFF | TGTGCCAGTAGTCCCAATCTCGCGGGGGCCAGCGGGGAGCTGTTTTTT
. | TRBD1 | TRBJ1-2 | TRBV15 | CATSRDEGRGDYGYTF | TGTGCCACCAGCAGAGATGAGGGCAGGGGGGACTATGGCTACACCTTC
. | TRBD1 | TRBJ2-7 | TRBV24-1 | CATSDPGTGGYEQYF | TGTGCCACCAGTGACCCCGGGACAGGGGGTTACGAGCAGTACTTC
. | . | TRBJ2-1 | TRBV19 | CASSNRNNEQFF | TGTGCCAGTAGTAACAGGAACAATGAGCAGTTCTTC
. | TRBD1 | TRBJ1-2 | TRBV27 | CASRSGTGKGYGYTF | TGTGCCAGCAGATCCGGGACAGGGAAGGGCTATGGCTACACCTTC
. | . | TRBJ1-5 | TRBV5-7 | CASSHNPQGCNQPQHF | TGTGCCAGCAGCCACAATCCCCAGGGGTGCAATCAGCCCCAGCATTTT
. | . | TRBJ2-7 | TRBV23-1 | CASGTGLYIYEQYF | TGCGCCAGCGGAACAGGGTTGTATATCTACGAGCAGTACTTC
. | . | TRBJ1-4 | TRBV9 | CASSVNPQAENEKLFF | TGTGCCAGCAGCGTTAACCCCCAGGCTGAGAATGAAAAACTGTTTTTT
. | TRBD2 | TRBJ2-7 | TRBV6-2/TRBV6-3 | CASSYPGLARHEQYF | TGTGCCAGCAGTTACCCGGGACTAGCGAGGCACGAGCAGTACTTC
. | . | TRBJ2-3 | TRBV7-2 | CASSFSRFLRDTDTQYF | TGTGCCAGCAGCTTTAGCCGATTTTTGCGGGACACAGATACGCAGTATTTT
. | TRBD1 | TRBJ2-5 | TRBV15 | CATSRDRGQETQYF | TGTGCCACCAGCAGGGACAGGGGCCAAGAGACCCAGTACTTC
. | . | TRBJ1-2 | TRBV3-1/TRBV3-2 | CASSQDGVGRGETNYGYTF | TGTGCCAGCAGCCAAGATGGAGTCGGCAGGGGAGAAACTAACTATGGCTACACCTTC
once | TRBD1 | TRBJ1-3 | TRBV6-5 | CASSWGQGDGNTIYF | TGTGCCAGCAGTTGGGGACAGGGGGACGGAAACACCATATATTTT
. | . | TRBJ2-2 | TRBV19 | CASSIRGGNTGELFF | TGTGCCAGTAGTATAAGGGGAGGCAACACCGGGGAGCTGTTTTTT
. | TRBD1 | TRBJ2-5 | TRBV12-3/TRBV12-4 | CASRTGAQETQYF | TGTGCCAGCAGAACAGGGGCTCAGGAGACCCAGTACTTC
. | TRBD2 | TRBJ2-4 | TRBV19 | CASSPRTSGPKNIQYF | TGTGCCAGTAGTCCCCGGACTAGCGGGCCCAAAAACATTCAGTACTTC
. | . | TRBJ2-2 | TRBV9 | CASSVAAGELFF | TGTGCCAGCAGCGTAGCTGCCGGGGAGCTGTTTTTT
. | TRBD1 | TRBJ2-7 | TRBV6-5 | CATNDRVGYEQYF | TGTGCCACCAACGACAGGGTGGGCTACGAGCAGTACTTC
. | . | TRBJ1-2 | TRBV6-5 | CASIYHRFYTF | TGTGCCAGCATTTATCACCGGTTCTACACCTTC
once | TRBD2 | TRBJ2-1 | TRBV28 | CASSSPGLAGTYNEQFF | TGTGCCAGCAGTTCCCCGGGACTAGCGGGGACATACAATGAGCAGTTCTTC
. | . | TRBJ2-1 | TRBV11-3 | CASSLIQGGSEQFF | TGTGCCAGCAGCTTAATCCAGGGAGGCAGCGAGCAGTTCTTC
. | . | TRBJ2-2 | TRBV14 | CASSPKRGPGELFF | TGTGCCAGCAGCCCAAAGCGCGGCCCCGGGGAGCTGTTTTTT
. | . | TRBJ1-1 | TRBV6-5 | CASRSGRTEAFF | TGTGCCAGCAGATCTGGGCGTACTGAAGCTTTCTTT
. | . | TRBJ2-7 | TRBV6-5 | CASSYSGAGAPYEQYF | TGTGCCAGCAGTTACTCGGGGGCGGGGGCCCCCTACGAGCAGTACTTC
. | TRBD2 | TRBJ2-2 | TRBV9 | CASSPPAGTTTWGELFF | TGTGCCAGCAGCCCCCCCGCCGGGACTACCACATGGGGGGAGCTGTTTTTT
. | . | TRBJ1-1 | TRBV4-2 | CASSQDRGRNTEAFF | TGTGCCAGCAGCCAAGACAGAGGCAGGAACACTGAAGCTTTCTTT
. | . | TRBJ1-5 | TRBV5-1 | CASSLGDIGNQPQHF | TGCGCCAGCAGCCTTGGGGACATTGGCAATCAGCCCCAGCATTTT
. | . | TRBJ2-1 | TRBV18 | CASSIRDPIAAYNEQFF | TGTGCCAGCTCAATCAGGGATCCCATAGCGGCGTACAATGAGCAGTTCTTC
. | . | TRBJ1-2 | TRBV6-6 | CASSPRPGQPAVYGYTF | TGTGCCAGCAGTCCTCGTCCGGGACAACCTGCGGTCTATGGCTACACCTTC
. | TRBD1 | TRBJ1-5 | TRBV3-1/TRBV3-2 | CASRNTGGNQPQHF | TGTGCCAGCAGAAATACAGGGGGCAATCAGCCCCAGCATTTT
. | . | TRBJ2-2 | TRBV12-3/TRBV12-4 | CASSLRGTGELFF | TGTGCCAGCAGTTTACGGGGAACCGGGGAGCTGTTTTTT